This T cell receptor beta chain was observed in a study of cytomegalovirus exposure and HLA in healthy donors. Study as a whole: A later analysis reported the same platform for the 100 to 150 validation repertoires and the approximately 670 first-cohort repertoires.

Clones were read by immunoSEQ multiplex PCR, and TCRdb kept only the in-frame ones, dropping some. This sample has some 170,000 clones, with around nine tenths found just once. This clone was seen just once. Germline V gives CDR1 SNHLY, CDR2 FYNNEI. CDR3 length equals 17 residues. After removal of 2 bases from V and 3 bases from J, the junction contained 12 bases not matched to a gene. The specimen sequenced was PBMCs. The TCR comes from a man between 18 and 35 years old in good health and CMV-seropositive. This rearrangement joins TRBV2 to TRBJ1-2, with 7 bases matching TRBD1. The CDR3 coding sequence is TGTGCCAGCAGTGAAATGGCAGGGGGGCATCCGGACTATGGCTACACCTTC. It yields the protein CASSEMAGGHPDYGYTF.